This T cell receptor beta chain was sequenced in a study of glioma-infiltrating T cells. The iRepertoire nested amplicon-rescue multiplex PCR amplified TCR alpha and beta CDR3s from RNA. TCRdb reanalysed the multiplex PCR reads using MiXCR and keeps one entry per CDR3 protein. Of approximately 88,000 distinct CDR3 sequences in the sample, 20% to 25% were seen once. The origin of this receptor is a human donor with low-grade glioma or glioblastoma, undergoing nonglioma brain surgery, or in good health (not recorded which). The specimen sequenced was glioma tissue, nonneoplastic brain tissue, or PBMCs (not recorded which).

The CDR3 protein is CASSLNQAPATQHF. The CDR3 nucleotides are TGTGCCAGCAGTTTGAATCAGGCCCCGGCCACCCAGCATTTT. The chain has TRBV12-3 or TRBV12-4 and TRBJ1-5; D gene ambiguous. V lost 3 bases, J lost 11 bases, and 17 bases lay in between. This CDR3 has 14 residues.